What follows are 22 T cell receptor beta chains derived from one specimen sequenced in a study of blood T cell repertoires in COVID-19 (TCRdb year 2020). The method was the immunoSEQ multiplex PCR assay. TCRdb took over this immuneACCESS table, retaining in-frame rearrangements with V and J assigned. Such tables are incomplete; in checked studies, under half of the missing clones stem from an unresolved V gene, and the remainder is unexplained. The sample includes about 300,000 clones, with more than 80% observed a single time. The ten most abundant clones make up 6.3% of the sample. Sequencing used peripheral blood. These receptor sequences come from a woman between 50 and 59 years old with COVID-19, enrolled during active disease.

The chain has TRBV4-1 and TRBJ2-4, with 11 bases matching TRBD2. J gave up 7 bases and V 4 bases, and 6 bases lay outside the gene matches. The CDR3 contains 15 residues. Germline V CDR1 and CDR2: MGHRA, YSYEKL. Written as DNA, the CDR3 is TGCGCCAGCAGCCGATCTACTAGCGGGAGTAACATTCAGTACTTC. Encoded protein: CASSRSTSGSNIQYF.

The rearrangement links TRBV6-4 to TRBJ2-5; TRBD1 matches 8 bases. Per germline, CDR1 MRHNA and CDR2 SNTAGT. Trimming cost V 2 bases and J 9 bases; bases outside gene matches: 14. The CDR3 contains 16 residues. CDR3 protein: CASSDPTGVTFGSQYF. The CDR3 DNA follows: TGTGCCAGCAGTGACCCGACAGGGGTCACCTTTGGGTCCCAGTACTTC.

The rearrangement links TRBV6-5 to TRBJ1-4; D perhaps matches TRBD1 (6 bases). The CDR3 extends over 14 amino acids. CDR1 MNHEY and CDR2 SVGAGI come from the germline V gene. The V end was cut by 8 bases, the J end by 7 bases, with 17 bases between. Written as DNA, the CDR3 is TGTGCCAGCCTCGTACAGGGCGGGAGTGAAAAACTGTTTTTT. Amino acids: CASLVQGGSEKLFF.

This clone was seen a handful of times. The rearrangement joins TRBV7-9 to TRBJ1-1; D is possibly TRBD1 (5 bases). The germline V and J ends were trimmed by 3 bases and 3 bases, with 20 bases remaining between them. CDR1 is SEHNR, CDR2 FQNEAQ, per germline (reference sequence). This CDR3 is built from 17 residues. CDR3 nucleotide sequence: TGTGCCAGCAGCTTGGGGCAGGGTAGAGTAAGGGACACTGAAGCTTTCTTT. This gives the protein CASSLGQGRVRDTEAFF.

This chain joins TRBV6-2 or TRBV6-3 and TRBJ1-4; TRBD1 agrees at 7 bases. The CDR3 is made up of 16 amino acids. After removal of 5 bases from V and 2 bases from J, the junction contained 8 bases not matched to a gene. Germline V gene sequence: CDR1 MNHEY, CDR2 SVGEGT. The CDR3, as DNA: TGTGCCAGCAGTCCCGGAACAGGGGCGACTAATGAAAAACTGTTTTTT. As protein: CASSPGTGATNEKLFF.

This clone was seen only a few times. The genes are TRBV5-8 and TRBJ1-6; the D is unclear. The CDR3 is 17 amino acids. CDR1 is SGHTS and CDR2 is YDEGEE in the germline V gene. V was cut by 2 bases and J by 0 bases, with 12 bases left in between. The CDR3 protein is CASSLADSSSYNSPLHF. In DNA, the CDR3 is TGTGCCAGCAGCTTAGCGGATTCAAGCTCCTATAATTCACCCCTCCACTTT.

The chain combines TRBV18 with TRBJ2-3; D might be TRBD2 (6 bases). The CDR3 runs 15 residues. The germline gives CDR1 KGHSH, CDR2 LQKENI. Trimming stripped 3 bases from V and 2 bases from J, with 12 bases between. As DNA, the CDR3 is TGTGCCAGCTCACCTACCGGGACTTTCACAGATACGCAGTATTTT. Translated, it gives CASSPTGTFTDTQYF.

CDR3 loop: CASSQGLAGAYEQYF. DNA for the CDR3: TGTGCCAGCAGCCAAGGGTTAGCGGGAGCCTACGAGCAGTACTTC. The V call is TRBV14, the J call TRBJ2-7; 9 bases agree with TRBD2. This CDR3 spans 15 amino acids. V was pared by 1 base and J by 2 bases, with 3 bases of the junction left unmatched. Germline CDR1 reads SGHDN; CDR2 reads FVKESK.

DNA of the CDR3: TGTGCCAGCACGGGACAGGGGTTTGGTGAGCAGTACTTC. Translation: CASTGQGFGEQYF. The chain carries TRBV6-5 and TRBJ2-7; 10 bases are shared with TRBD1. V lost 7 bases to trimming and J lost 7 bases; unmatched junction nucleotides: 7. Germline V gene data show CDR1 as MNHEY and CDR2 as SVGAGI. The CDR3 totals 13 residues.

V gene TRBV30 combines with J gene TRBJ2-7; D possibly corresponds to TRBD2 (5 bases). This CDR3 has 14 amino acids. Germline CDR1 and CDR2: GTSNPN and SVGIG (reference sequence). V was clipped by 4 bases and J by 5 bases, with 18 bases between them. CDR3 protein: CAWNPTSRVHEQYF. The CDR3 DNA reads TGTGCCTGGAACCCAACGTCGAGGGTCCACGAGCAGTACTTC.

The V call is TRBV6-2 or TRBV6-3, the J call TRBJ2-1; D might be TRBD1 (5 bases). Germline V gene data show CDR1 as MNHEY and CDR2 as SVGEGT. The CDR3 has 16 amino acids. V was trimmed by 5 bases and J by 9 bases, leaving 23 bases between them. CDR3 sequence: CASSGAGRKAIGEQFF. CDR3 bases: TGTGCCAGCAGTGGAGCAGGGCGTAAGGCAATTGGTGAGCAGTTCTTC.

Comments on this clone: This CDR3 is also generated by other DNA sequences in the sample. Here the CDR3 reads CSAGQGAYEQYF. The DNA of the CDR3 is TGCAGCGCTGGACAGGGAGCCTACGAGCAGTACTTC. This chain uses TRBV29-1 with TRBJ2-7; 8 bases align to TRBD1. Germline-derived CDR1 and CDR2 are SQVTM and ANQGSEA. This CDR3 region has 12 residues. V lost 7 bases, J lost 2 bases, and 4 bases stayed unmatched.

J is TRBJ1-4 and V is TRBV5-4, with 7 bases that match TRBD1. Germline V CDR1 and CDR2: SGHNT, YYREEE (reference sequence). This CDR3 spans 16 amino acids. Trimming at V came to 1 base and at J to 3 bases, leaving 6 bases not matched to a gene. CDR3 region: CASSLSPGQPNEKLFF. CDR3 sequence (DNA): TGTGCCAGCAGCTTGTCCCCGGGACAGCCTAATGAAAAACTGTTTTTT.

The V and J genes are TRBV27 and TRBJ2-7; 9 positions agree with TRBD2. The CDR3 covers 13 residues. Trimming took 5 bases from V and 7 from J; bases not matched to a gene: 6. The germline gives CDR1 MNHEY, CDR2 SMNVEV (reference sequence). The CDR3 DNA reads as TGTGCCAGCAGTATTTTAGCGGGAGAAGAGCAGTACTTC. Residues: CASSILAGEEQYF.

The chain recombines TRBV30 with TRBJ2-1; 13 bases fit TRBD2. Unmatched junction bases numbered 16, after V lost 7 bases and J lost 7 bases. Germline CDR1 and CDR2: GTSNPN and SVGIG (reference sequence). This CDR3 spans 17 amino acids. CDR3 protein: CALLPYSGLAGRNEQFF. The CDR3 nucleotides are TGTGCCTTACTCCCCTATTCGGGACTAGCGGGACGGAATGAGCAGTTCTTC.

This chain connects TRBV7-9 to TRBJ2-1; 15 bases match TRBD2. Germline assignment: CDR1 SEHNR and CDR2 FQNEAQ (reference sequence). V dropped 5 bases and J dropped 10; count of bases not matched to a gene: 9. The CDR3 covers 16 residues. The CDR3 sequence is CASSPRTSGRAGEQFF. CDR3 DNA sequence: TGTGCCAGCAGCCCGAGGACTAGCGGGAGGGCCGGAGAGCAGTTCTTC.

The CDR3 sequence is CASSLRQRERLAADTQYF. CDR3 in DNA: TGTGCCAGCAGCTTACGCCAGCGGGAGCGGCTGGCCGCAGATACGCAGTATTTT. V and J are TRBV3-1 (or the pseudogene TRBV3-2) and TRBJ2-3; the match to TRBD2 covers 8 bases. This CDR3 contains 18 residues. Germline CDR1 LGHDT, CDR2 YNNKEL (reference sequence). V shed 5 bases and J 4 bases; nucleotides not matched to a gene: 17.

The CDR3 loop is CASSRDSRYEQYF. The CDR3 DNA follows: TGTGCCAGCAGCAGGGACAGCAGATACGAGCAGTACTTC. This chain uses TRBV3-1 (or the pseudogene TRBV3-2) with TRBJ2-7, with 7 bases matching TRBD1. The length of the CDR3 is 13 residues. Germline CDR1 LGHDT, CDR2 YNNKEL (reference sequence). V shed 5 bases and J 4 bases; nucleotides not matched to a gene: 5.

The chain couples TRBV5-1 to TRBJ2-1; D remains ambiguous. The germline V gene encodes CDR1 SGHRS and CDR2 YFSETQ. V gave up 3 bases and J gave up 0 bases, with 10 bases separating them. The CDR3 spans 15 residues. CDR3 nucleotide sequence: TGCGCCAGCAGCTCCCAAACCTACTCCTACAATGAGCAGTTCTTC. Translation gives CASSSQTYSYNEQFF.

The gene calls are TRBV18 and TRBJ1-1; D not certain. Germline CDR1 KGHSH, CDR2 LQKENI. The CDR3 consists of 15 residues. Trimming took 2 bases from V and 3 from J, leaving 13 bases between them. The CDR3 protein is CASSPEMGRDTEAFF. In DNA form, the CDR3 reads TGTGCCAGCTCACCAGAGATGGGTCGGGACACTGAAGCTTTCTTT.

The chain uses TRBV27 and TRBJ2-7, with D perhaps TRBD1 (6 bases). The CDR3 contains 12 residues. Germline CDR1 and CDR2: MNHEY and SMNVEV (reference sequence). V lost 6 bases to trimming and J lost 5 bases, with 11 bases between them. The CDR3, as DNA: TGTGCCAGCAGGAAGACAGGCAACGAGCAGTACTTC. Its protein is CASRKTGNEQYF.

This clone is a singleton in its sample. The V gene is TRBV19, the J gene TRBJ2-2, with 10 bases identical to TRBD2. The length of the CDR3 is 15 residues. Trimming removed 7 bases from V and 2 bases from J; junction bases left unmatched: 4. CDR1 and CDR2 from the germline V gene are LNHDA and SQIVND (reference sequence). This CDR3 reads CASTLAGTNTGELFF. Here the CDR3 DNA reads TGTGCCAGTACACTAGCGGGGACCAACACCGGGGAGCTGTTTTTT. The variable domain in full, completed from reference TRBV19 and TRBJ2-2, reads DGGITQSPKYLFRKEGQNVTLSCEQNLNHDAMYWYRQDPGQGLRLIYYSQIVNDFQKGDIAEGYSVSREKKESFPLTVTSAQKNPTAFYLCASTLAGTNTGELFFGEGSRLTVL.